A single sample gave rise to the 25 T cell receptor beta chains below, sequenced in a study of blood T cell repertoires in COVID-19. Sequenced by immunoSEQ multiplex PCR; TCRdb stores in-frame clones only, minus some. The data contain about 400,000 clones, more than 70% of them singletons. The specimen sequenced was PBMCs or T cells enriched from blood (not recorded which). The receptors stem from a man aged 40-49 years in a cohort exposed to, infected with or recovered from COVID-19 (not recorded which).

The genes are TRBV9 and TRBJ1-2; D perhaps matches TRBD1 (6 bases). There are 14 residues in the CDR3. Trimming left V 7 bases short and J 0 bases short, with 13 bases between. CDR1 and CDR2 (germline): SGDLS, YYNGEE. The DNA for the CDR3 is TGTGCCAGCGGCGGACAGACCCCTAACTATGGCTACACCTTC. It codes for CASGGQTPNYGYTF.

The chain combines TRBV24-1 with TRBJ2-5; D may be TRBD2 (6 bases). CDR3 size: 13 residues. Germline V gene sequence: CDR1 KGHDR, CDR2 SFDVKD. The V end lost 12 bases, the J end lost 7 bases, and 20 bases lay between the germline ends. In DNA, the CDR3 is TGTGCCCTCCCGGGAGCGACAGCCGGGACCCAGTACTTC. Protein: CALPGATAGTQYF.

The chain is built from TRBV3-1 (or the pseudogene TRBV3-2) and TRBJ2-7; 8 nucleotides match TRBD1. V trimming: 0 bases; J trimming: 8 bases; junction bases outside the gene matches: 12. The CDR3 sequence is 16 residues long. The V gene's germline CDR1 is LGHDT and CDR2 YNNKEL (reference sequence). The CDR3 DNA reads as TGTGCCAGCAGCCAAGATGCAGGGACAGGTCGGGTGAAGCAGTACTTC. Encoded protein: CASSQDAGTGRVKQYF.

The chain combines TRBV28 with TRBJ1-1; D not resolved. The CDR3 contains 13 residues. Germline-derived CDR1 and CDR2 are MDHEN and SYDVKM. The V end was cut by 7 bases, the J end by 5 bases, with 14 bases between. DNA of the CDR3: TGTGCCAGCATCCACAACAGTGGGACTGAAGCTTTCTTT. Amino acids: CASIHNSGTEAFF.

The rearrangement joins TRBV3-1 (or the pseudogene TRBV3-2) to TRBJ2-3; 10 bases map to TRBD2. Trimming removed 3 bases from V and 3 bases from J; junction bases left unmatched: 6. The CDR3 is made up of 16 amino acids. The germline V gene encodes CDR1 LGHDT and CDR2 YNNKEL (reference sequence). The DNA for the CDR3 is TGTGCCAGCAGCCACGCTAGCGGGAGCATGACAGATACGCAGTATTTT. Amino acids: CASSHASGSMTDTQYF.

This clone was seen a handful of times. The CDR3 sequence is CATSTNTGTGGKDEQFF. In DNA, the CDR3 is TGTGCCACCAGCACAAACACCGGGACTGGGGGAAAGGATGAGCAGTTCTTC. This chain links TRBV15 with TRBJ2-1; TRBD2 is a possible D gene (6 bases). In germline, CDR1 is LNHNV, CDR2 YYDKDF (reference sequence). Trimming pared 4 bases from V and 8 bases from J, leaving 24 bases between. The CDR3 is made up of 17 amino acids.

The chain recombines TRBV6-5 with TRBJ1-3; the D is unclear. With 6 bases removed from V and 0 bases from J, the gap between germline ends came to 12 bases. This CDR3 is built from 15 residues. Germline CDR1 and CDR2: MNHEY and SVGAGI. In nucleotides, the CDR3 is TGTGCCAGCAGCCCCCTAGGGAGCTCTGGAAACACCATATATTTT. Its protein product is CASSPLGSSGNTIYF.

The genes are TRBV2 and TRBJ1-2; 9 bases agree with TRBD1. V lost 6 bases to trimming and J lost 5 bases; unmatched junction nucleotides: 13. There are 16 residues in the CDR3. The germline CDR1 and CDR2 sequences are SNHLY and FYNNEI. The CDR3 is CASRNIRQGVRYGYTF. The CDR3 DNA is TGTGCCAGCAGGAACATTAGACAGGGGGTGAGATATGGCTACACCTTC.

CDR3 in amino acids: CASSLVGAGNEQYF. The CDR3 DNA sequence: TGTGCCAGCAGCTTGGTAGGGGCAGGAAACGAGCAGTACTTC. V is TRBV5-4 and J is TRBJ2-7, with D tentatively TRBD1 (5 bases). Trimming took off 0 bases at V and 5 bases at J, with 12 bases between the two ends. Germline V gene lookup returns CDR1 SGHNT and CDR2 YYREEE (reference sequence). The CDR3 runs to 14 residues. Supplemented by reference TRBV5-4 and TRBJ2-7, the full variable domain reads ETGVTQSPTHLIKTRGQQVTLRCSSQSGHNTVSWYQQALGQGPQFIFQYYREEENGRGNFPPRFSGLQFPNYSSELNVNALELDDSALYLCASSLVGAGNEQYFGPGTRLTVT.

The rearrangement uses TRBV4-1 and TRBJ2-6; tentatively, D is TRBD2 (6 bases). This CDR3 is 16 amino acids long. Between the trimmed V and J ends, which lost 4 bases and 2 bases, there was a span of 12 bases. Germline V CDR1 and CDR2: MGHRA, YSYEKL. As DNA, the CDR3 is TGCGCCAGCAGCCCGATTTGGGGGGCTGGGGCCAACGTCCTGACTTTC. Translating gives CASSPIWGAGANVLTF.

The table lists this clone with a count of one. The chain combines TRBV3-1 (or the pseudogene TRBV3-2) with TRBJ2-1; 7 bases match TRBD2. This CDR3 region has 15 residues. The germline V gene encodes CDR1 LGHDT and CDR2 YNNKEL (reference sequence). V lost 4 bases and J lost 6; bases outside the gene matches: 9. In DNA form, the CDR3 reads TGTGCCAGCAGCCCAAGCGGGATATTGGGCAATGAGCAGTTCTTC. Amino acids: CASSPSGILGNEQFF.

Note on this clone: In the same sample, other DNA sequences code for this CDR3. This chain links TRBV7-9 with TRBJ2-1, with 8 positions matching TRBD1. From germline, CDR1 is SEHNR and CDR2 FQNEAQ (reference sequence). The V gene end was trimmed by 4 bases and the J gene end by 4 bases; junction bases not matched to a gene: 6. This CDR3 is 15 amino acids long. The CDR3 DNA reads as TGTGCCAGCAGCTCTGGACAGGGAGGATACAATGAGCAGTTCTTC. Its protein product is CASSSGQGGYNEQFF.

This clone came up a few times. The chain is built from TRBV5-1 and TRBJ1-1, with D unresolved. V shed 6 bases and J shed 1 base, with 13 bases lying between them. The CDR3 extends over 14 amino acids. From germline, CDR1 is SGHRS and CDR2 YFSETQ. The CDR3 sequence: CASTGSTPNTEAFF. The CDR3 coding sequence is TGCGCCAGCACCGGTTCGACACCGAACACTGAAGCTTTCTTT.

This clone is a singleton in its sample. This chain joins TRBV6-5 and TRBJ1-1, with 7 bases lining up with TRBD1. J was trimmed by 2 bases and V by 2 bases; bases with no gene match: 5. CDR1 and CDR2 from the germline V gene are MNHEY and SVGAGI. CDR3 length equals 15 residues. CDR3 loop: CASSYQGQANTEAFF. The CDR3 DNA follows: TGTGCCAGCAGTTACCAAGGACAGGCCAACACTGAAGCTTTCTTT.

The chain links TRBV7-9 to TRBJ2-7, with 13 bases identical to TRBD2. Germline CDR1 is SEHNR and CDR2 is FQNEAQ (reference sequence). J gave up 6 bases and V 4 bases, and 6 bases lay outside the gene matches. The CDR3 is 15 amino acids. CDR3 in DNA: TGTGCCAGCAGCTGGACTAGCGGGAGAACCCTCGAGCAGTACTTC. Its protein is CASSWTSGRTLEQYF.

This rearrangement joins TRBV4-1 to TRBJ2-7; D perhaps matches TRBD1 (5 bases). V gave up 2 bases and J gave up 0 bases, with 11 bases separating them. The CDR3 covers 15 residues. Germline CDR1 reads MGHRA; CDR2 reads YSYEKL. CDR3 bases: TGCGCCAGCAGCCAACCGACAGCGAGCTCCTACGAGCAGTACTTC. Residues: CASSQPTASSYEQYF.

This rearrangement joins TRBV3-1 (or the pseudogene TRBV3-2) to TRBJ2-7; 9 bases are a match to TRBD1. Germline V gene lookup returns CDR1 LGHDT and CDR2 YNNKEL (reference sequence). This CDR3 has 16 amino acids. Germline trimming cut 4 bases from V and 0 bases from J; bases unmatched to any gene: 7. In DNA, the CDR3 is TGTGCCAGCAGCCGGACAACAGGGGGCGGCTCCTACGAGCAGTACTTC. It yields the protein CASSRTTGGGSYEQYF.

This clone came up once. The CDR3 nucleotides are TGCGCCAGCAGCCCTCAGGGACAGGGCTATGGCTACACCTTC. Its protein is CASSPQGQGYGYTF. The J gene is TRBJ1-2, the V gene TRBV5-1; 9 nucleotides line up with TRBD1. This CDR3 contains 14 residues. The J segment lost 4 bases and the V segment lost 4 bases, leaving 5 bases of the junction unmatched. The germline gives CDR1 SGHRS, CDR2 YFSETQ.

V usage is TRBV27 and J usage is TRBJ2-3; D is perhaps TRBD1 (5 bases). The V end was cut by 3 bases, the J end by 5 bases, with 9 bases between. The germline V gene has CDR1 MNHEY and CDR2 SMNVEV (reference sequence). The CDR3 extends over 13 amino acids. For the CDR3, the DNA is TGTGCCAGCAGTTTCAGGGAACGAGATACGCAGTATTTT. This sequence encodes CASSFRERDTQYF.

CDR3 in amino acids: CASSDLGQGGTEAFF. The CDR3 nucleotides read TGTGCCAGCAGTGACTTGGGACAGGGCGGCACTGAAGCTTTCTTT. The chain has TRBV2 and TRBJ1-1; TRBD1 agrees at 9 bases. The V gene end was trimmed by 3 bases and the J gene end by 4 bases; junction bases not matched to a gene: 6. This CDR3 is 15 amino acids long. Looked up from germline, CDR1 is SNHLY and CDR2 is FYNNEI. Full variable domain (outside the CDR3, taken from reference TRBV2 and TRBJ1-1): EPEVTQTPSHQVTQMGQEVILRCVPISNHLYFYWYRQILGQKVEFLVSFYNNEISEKSEIFDDQFSVERPDGSNFTLKIRSTKLEDSAMYFCASSDLGQGGTEAFFGQGTRLTVV.

This chain uses TRBV14 with TRBJ2-7; D uncertain. Germline V gene data show CDR1 as SGHDN and CDR2 as FVKESK. The V end lost 1 base, the J end lost 7 bases, and 11 bases lay between the germline ends. The CDR3 consists of 13 residues. The CDR3 nucleotides are TGTGCCAGCAGCCAAGTGACTTTAGGAGAGCAGTACTTC. Its translation is CASSQVTLGEQYF.

The gene calls are TRBV4-1 and TRBJ2-1, with 8 bases aligning to TRBD2. The CDR3 contains 17 residues. Germline V lookup: CDR1 MGHRA, CDR2 YSYEKL. After removal of 1 base from V and 2 bases from J, the junction contained 7 bases not matched to a gene. The CDR3 sequence: CASSQGESLAAYNEQFF. CDR3 coding DNA: TGCGCCAGCAGCCAAGGGGAGTCACTAGCGGCCTACAATGAGCAGTTCTTC.

V and J are TRBV3-1 (or the pseudogene TRBV3-2) and TRBJ1-2, with D possibly being TRBD1 (5 bases). Germline-derived CDR1 and CDR2 are LGHDT and YNNKEL (reference sequence). The V end lost 3 bases, the J end lost 8 bases, and 7 bases lay between the germline ends. CDR3 length: 11 amino acids. The CDR3 here is CASSQGRGYTF. For the CDR3, the DNA is TGTGCCAGCAGCCAGGGGCGGGGCTACACCTTC.

V gene TRBV19 combines with J gene TRBJ2-7, with a tentative D call TRBD1 (5 bases). Germline CDR1 and CDR2: LNHDA and SQIVND (reference sequence). The V gene lost 2 bases and the J gene lost 7 bases, with 15 bases spanning the gap. The CDR3 length is 14 residues. The CDR3 here is CASSIQGPSGEQYF. DNA of the CDR3: TGTGCCAGTAGTATACAGGGTCCTTCTGGGGAGCAGTACTTC. Drawing the rest from reference TRBV19 and TRBJ2-7, the complete variable domain is DGGITQSPKYLFRKEGQNVTLSCEQNLNHDAMYWYRQDPGQGLRLIYYSQIVNDFQKGDIAEGYSVSREKKESFPLTVTSAQKNPTAFYLCASSIQGPSGEQYFGPGTRLTVT.

The chain joins TRBV10-2 to TRBJ2-2, with 7 bases identical to TRBD2. The V gene's germline CDR1 is WSHSY and CDR2 SAAADI. The CDR3 is made up of 16 amino acids. Trimming took 6 bases from V and 1 from J; bases not matched to a gene: 8. This chain's CDR3 is CASRGNSGQNTGELFF. In DNA form, the CDR3 reads TGCGCCAGCAGGGGGAATAGCGGGCAGAACACCGGGGAGCTGTTTTTT.